Listed below are T cell receptor beta chains from one sample, sequenced in a study of blood T cell repertoires in COVID-19. Method: immunoSEQ multiplex PCR; TCRdb's copy keeps in-frame clones and lacks some. The sample shows about 480,000 clones, approximately 90% of them seen only once. Sequenced input: peripheral blood. The receptors here all came from a woman in her thirties with acute or convalescent COVID-19. Both conserved end residues are part of each CDR3. D genes are given only for firm matches. Expanded clones are given a class, and other clones once, few, many or no size at all.

d_gene: .
v_gene: TRBV5-1
abundance: .
j_gene: TRBJ1-1
CDR3nt: TGCGCCAGCAGCTTAGATGGACAGATGAACACTGAAGCTTTCTTT
CDR3aa: CASSLDGQMNTEAFF

d_gene: .
v_gene: TRBV28
abundance: .
j_gene: TRBJ1-1
CDR3nt: .
CDR3aa: CASSSSGMNTEAFF

d_gene: .
v_gene: TRBV3-1/TRBV3-2
abundance: .
j_gene: TRBJ2-1
CDR3nt: TGTGCCAGCAGCCAAGACAGGCATCCGTACAATGAGCAGTTCTTC
CDR3aa: CASSQDRHPYNEQFF

d_gene: .
v_gene: TRBV7-2
abundance: few
j_gene: TRBJ1-6
CDR3nt: TGTGCCAGCAGCTTAGCGTCGGGTTTCAATAATTCACCCCTCCACTTT
CDR3aa: CASSLASGFNNSPLHF

d_gene: .
v_gene: TRBV29-1
abundance: .
j_gene: TRBJ2-7
CDR3nt: TGCAGCGTTGTCGGTTCCTCCTACGAGCAGTACTTC
CDR3aa: CSVVGSSYEQYF

d_gene: .
v_gene: TRBV6-5
abundance: once
j_gene: TRBJ1-2
CDR3nt: TGTGCCAGCAGACAGGGTTATGGCTACACCTTC
CDR3aa: CASRQGYGYTF

d_gene: .
v_gene: TRBV4-1
abundance: .
j_gene: TRBJ1-2
CDR3nt: TGCGCCAGCAGCCAAGGTTCTTACCCGGGGACCTTC
CDR3aa: CASSQGSYPGTF

d_gene: TRBD1
v_gene: TRBV6-5
abundance: .
j_gene: TRBJ1-5
CDR3nt: TGTGCCAGCTGCGCAGGGGGCCAGCCCCAGCATTTT
CDR3aa: CASCAGGQPQHF

d_gene: .
v_gene: TRBV5-5
abundance: .
j_gene: TRBJ2-1
CDR3nt: TGTGCCAGCAGCTTGACGGGGGGCCTTAATGAGCAGTTCTTC
CDR3aa: CASSLTGGLNEQFF

d_gene: .
v_gene: TRBV29-1
abundance: .
j_gene: TRBJ2-5
CDR3nt: TGCAGCGCCGTGCGGGCTTCGGAGACCCAGTACTTC
CDR3aa: CSAVRASETQYF

d_gene: TRBD1
v_gene: TRBV7-9
abundance: .
j_gene: TRBJ1-1
CDR3nt: TGTGCCAGCAGCCTGGGACAGGGGGACACTGAAGCTTTCTTT
CDR3aa: CASSLGQGDTEAFF

d_gene: .
v_gene: TRBV27
abundance: .
j_gene: TRBJ1-6
CDR3nt: TGTGCCAGCAGTTCCCAGATAATGAGACAGAGATTTTCACCCCTCCACTTT
CDR3aa: CASSSQIMRQRFSPLHF

d_gene: TRBD1
v_gene: TRBV18
abundance: .
j_gene: TRBJ1-5
CDR3nt: TGTGCCAGCTCGGCGGGACAGGGCCTTGAGCCCCAGCATTTT
CDR3aa: CASSAGQGLEPQHF

d_gene: .
v_gene: TRBV19
abundance: .
j_gene: TRBJ2-1
CDR3nt: TGTGCCAGTAGTATGCTGGTCCAGGGGGGCGCGCAGATGTCTAGCGAGCAGTTCTTC
CDR3aa: CASSMLVQGGAQMSSEQFF

d_gene: .
v_gene: TRBV21-1
abundance: .
j_gene: TRBJ2-3
CDR3nt: TGTGCCAGCAGCCCTCACGTGACTAGCGGGTCAGATACGCAGTATTTT
CDR3aa: CASSPHVTSGSDTQYF

d_gene: .
v_gene: TRBV10-3
abundance: .
j_gene: TRBJ1-3
CDR3nt: TGTGCCATCAGTGAGTCGTACGCCAGCTCTGGAAACACCATATATTTT
CDR3aa: CAISESYASSGNTIYF

d_gene: TRBD1
v_gene: TRBV19
abundance: .
j_gene: TRBJ1-6
CDR3nt: TGTGCCAGTAGTGCGGACAGGGGCTATAATTCACCCCTCCACTTT
CDR3aa: CASSADRGYNSPLHF

d_gene: .
v_gene: TRBV15
abundance: many
j_gene: TRBJ1-4
CDR3nt: TGTGCCACCAGCAGAAATTCAGGGGAAAAACTGTTTTTT
CDR3aa: CATSRNSGEKLFF

d_gene: .
v_gene: TRBV2
abundance: .
j_gene: TRBJ1-5
CDR3nt: TGTGCCAGCAGGAACACGTACAATCAGCCCCAGCATTTT
CDR3aa: CASRNTYNQPQHF

d_gene: TRBD1
v_gene: TRBV7-9
abundance: once
j_gene: TRBJ2-3
CDR3nt: TGTGCCAGCAGCTCCAATACCGACAGGGGATCTAGCACAGATACGCAGTATTTT
CDR3aa: CASSSNTDRGSSTDTQYF

d_gene: .
v_gene: TRBV6-2/TRBV6-3
abundance: .
j_gene: TRBJ2-1
CDR3nt: TGTGCCAGCAGCCCTTACTCTTACTTCTCCTACAATGAGCAGTTCTTC
CDR3aa: CASSPYSYFSYNEQFF

d_gene: .
v_gene: TRBV5-1
abundance: .
j_gene: TRBJ1-4
CDR3nt: TGCGCCAGCAGCTTGGATGGGAGGAAGGAAAAACTGTTTTTT
CDR3aa: CASSLDGRKEKLFF

d_gene: TRBD1
v_gene: TRBV5-1
abundance: .
j_gene: TRBJ2-2
CDR3nt: TGCGCCAGCAGCCTACTAACACAGGGGATCGGGGAGCTGTTTTTT
CDR3aa: CASSLLTQGIGELFF

d_gene: .
v_gene: TRBV6-8
abundance: .
j_gene: TRBJ1-4
CDR3nt: TGTGCCAGCAGTTACTCTCTCTGGGGGGGGTCCCACGGGGAAAAACTGTTTTTT
CDR3aa: CASSYSLWGGSHGEKLFF

d_gene: .
v_gene: TRBV18
abundance: .
j_gene: TRBJ2-5
CDR3nt: TGTGCCAGCTCACCATTACAAGAGACCCAGTACTTC
CDR3aa: CASSPLQETQYF

d_gene: .
v_gene: TRBV30
abundance: once
j_gene: TRBJ1-6
CDR3nt: TGTGCCTGGAAGCTCGCGCGAGGTAATTCACCCCTCCACTTT
CDR3aa: CAWKLARGNSPLHF

d_gene: TRBD1
v_gene: TRBV2
abundance: once
j_gene: TRBJ2-5
CDR3nt: TGTGCCAGCAGCTGGGACAGGGGGCAGACCCAGTACTTC
CDR3aa: CASSWDRGQTQYF

d_gene: TRBD1
v_gene: TRBV4-1
abundance: .
j_gene: TRBJ2-7
CDR3nt: TGCGCCAGCAGCCACGCTGACAGGGGTAGCGAGCAGTACTTC
CDR3aa: CASSHADRGSEQYF

d_gene: TRBD1
v_gene: TRBV5-5
abundance: .
j_gene: TRBJ1-5
CDR3nt: TGTGCCAGCAGCTACCTACAGGGGCCCGAGATGTGGCCCCAGCATTTT
CDR3aa: CASSYLQGPEMWPQHF

d_gene: TRBD1
v_gene: TRBV18
abundance: .
j_gene: TRBJ1-5
CDR3nt: TGTGCCAGCTCACTTGACAGGGGCTCTCAGCCCCAGCATTTT
CDR3aa: CASSLDRGSQPQHF

d_gene: .
v_gene: TRBV5-1
abundance: .
j_gene: TRBJ1-6
CDR3nt: TGCGCCAGCAGTCCGACAGCCCATGGTTCACCCCTCCACTTT
CDR3aa: CASSPTAHGSPLHF

d_gene: TRBD1
v_gene: TRBV6-2/TRBV6-3
abundance: .
j_gene: TRBJ1-6
CDR3nt: TGTGCCAGCAGTTACTCTGACAGGGCAAATTCACCCCTCCACTTT
CDR3aa: CASSYSDRANSPLHF

d_gene: TRBD2
v_gene: TRBV9
abundance: .
j_gene: TRBJ2-3
CDR3nt: TGTGCCAGCAGCGTCCTCGGGACTAGCGTGACAGATACGCAGTATTTT
CDR3aa: CASSVLGTSVTDTQYF

d_gene: TRBD2
v_gene: TRBV12-5
abundance: .
j_gene: TRBJ2-1
CDR3nt: TGTGCTAGTGGTTCGGGGGGAGACAATGAGCAGTTCTTC
CDR3aa: CASGSGGDNEQFF

d_gene: TRBD1
v_gene: TRBV19
abundance: .
j_gene: TRBJ2-5
CDR3nt: TGTGCCAGTAGCCCACAGGGGACAGAGGGGGAGACCCAGTACTTC
CDR3aa: CASSPQGTEGETQYF

d_gene: TRBD1
v_gene: TRBV7-8
abundance: .
j_gene: TRBJ2-7
CDR3nt: TGTGCCAGCAGCTTAGAGACAGGGGGTTTATACGAGCAGTACTTC
CDR3aa: CASSLETGGLYEQYF

d_gene: TRBD1
v_gene: TRBV18
abundance: .
j_gene: TRBJ1-2
CDR3nt: TGTGCCAGCTCAGGACAGGGGGGAGCTAACTATGGCTACACCTTC
CDR3aa: CASSGQGGANYGYTF

d_gene: TRBD2
v_gene: TRBV4-1
abundance: .
j_gene: TRBJ2-1
CDR3nt: TGCGCCAGCAGCCAAGACCCCCCGTTTCTAGCGGTTGGGAATGAGCAGTTCTTC
CDR3aa: CASSQDPPFLAVGNEQFF

d_gene: .
v_gene: TRBV11-2
abundance: .
j_gene: TRBJ2-3
CDR3nt: TGTGCCAGCAGCAGTTGGCAGGGCGGCGATACGCAGTATTTT
CDR3aa: CASSSWQGGDTQYF

d_gene: .
v_gene: TRBV2
abundance: .
j_gene: TRBJ1-2
CDR3nt: TGTGCCAGCAGTGGGACACGGGGGACGATTGGCTACACCTTC
CDR3aa: CASSGTRGTIGYTF

d_gene: .
v_gene: TRBV7-8
abundance: .
j_gene: TRBJ1-2
CDR3nt: TGTGCCAGCAGCCTCAGGGCGTCCGGCTACACCTTC
CDR3aa: CASSLRASGYTF

d_gene: TRBD1
v_gene: TRBV29-1
abundance: .
j_gene: TRBJ1-1
CDR3nt: TGCAGCGTTGGGGACAGGGAGGACACTGAAGCTTTCTTT
CDR3aa: CSVGDREDTEAFF

d_gene: TRBD1
v_gene: TRBV19
abundance: .
j_gene: TRBJ2-2
CDR3nt: TGTGCCAGTAGTATCCCACAGGGGGCCCCCGGGGAGCTGTTTTTT
CDR3aa: CASSIPQGAPGELFF

d_gene: .
v_gene: TRBV11-2
abundance: .
j_gene: TRBJ1-6
CDR3nt: TGTGCCAGCAGCCCCCGGCGAGGGCAGGTGGATTCACCCCTCCACTTT
CDR3aa: CASSPRRGQVDSPLHF

d_gene: .
v_gene: TRBV24-1
abundance: .
j_gene: TRBJ2-7
CDR3nt: TGTGCCACCTCTGCAGGGGGGCTCTCCCAGTCCTACGAGCAGTACTTC
CDR3aa: CATSAGGLSQSYEQYF

d_gene: .
v_gene: TRBV6-5
abundance: .
j_gene: TRBJ1-4
CDR3nt: TGTGCCAGCAGCGGCAGGGCTCGGGAAAAACTGTTTTTT
CDR3aa: CASSGRAREKLFF

d_gene: TRBD1
v_gene: TRBV5-6
abundance: .
j_gene: TRBJ1-2
CDR3nt: TGTGCCAGCAGCGCTGGGACAGGGTTGTTGGACTATGGCTACACCTTC
CDR3aa: CASSAGTGLLDYGYTF

d_gene: .
v_gene: TRBV7-9
abundance: .
j_gene: TRBJ1-1
CDR3nt: TGTGCCAGCAGCTTATCTACTCTGAACACTGAAGCTTTCTTT
CDR3aa: CASSLSTLNTEAFF

d_gene: .
v_gene: TRBV7-8
abundance: few
j_gene: TRBJ1-2
CDR3nt: TGTGCCAGCAGCGAATACAGGGTTCACGGCTACACCTTC
CDR3aa: CASSEYRVHGYTF